The clone carrying this TCR beta chain was counted a single time. The sample originates from a study of blood T cell repertoires in COVID-19. Study-wide context: Samples came from the United States, Italy and Spain, spanning acute and convalescent COVID-19.

Trimming pared 1 base from V and 0 bases from J, leaving 4 bases between. The CDR3 covers 14 residues. Germline V gene data show CDR1 as SGHRS and CDR2 as YFSETQ. Per the original data handling: Nucleated cell counts were estimated from reference gene primer amplification. Data came from immunoSEQ multiplex PCR; TCRdb stores just in-frame clones and leaves some out. V, J and clone size reflect that table, while D and trimming were determined from the DNA. The sample lists around 180,000 clones, about 84% occurring once. Participant ages covered about 18 to 100 years across 24 US areas. Two negative PCRs, clearance, or symptom resolution were required of recovered Cohort 3 donors.

The origin of this receptor is a man aged 50-59 years who had recovered from COVID-19. Sequencing used PBMCs or T cells enriched from blood (not recorded which). The chain combines TRBV5-1 with TRBJ2-2; D uncertain. CDR3 in amino acids: CASSLSSNTGELFF. The DNA for the CDR3 is TGCGCCAGCAGCTTGTCCTCGAACACCGGGGAGCTGTTTTTT.